A single T cell receptor (beta chain) is shown here with its context. Its antigen specificity is not known. Per-base qualities were not stored, and no clone one base away is much larger. CDR3 length: 15 amino acids, cysteine to phenylalanine. The entry retains the CDR3 DNA only, 45 bases that are in frame from base 1. The germline V gene (reference sequence) sets CDR1 to SGHNT and CDR2 to YYREEE. Trimming takes 3 bases off V and 1 base off J; junction bases not matched to a gene: 6. The sample originates from a study of cytomegalovirus exposure and HLA in healthy donors (dated by TCRdb to the late 2010s). Background for the entire study: According to an earlier analysis of 587 of the donors, 150 million to 200 million T cells yielded over 100 million unique TCR beta sequences and 276 Gb of sequence data. In a later analysis, previously published TCR beta repertoires from several hundred donors were re-analyzed and high-resolution HLA genotyping was added so that TCR occurrence patterns could be studied. Roughly 320 gigabases of sequencing data and tens of millions of unique TCR sequences made up an early release that covered under 750 HLA-typed donors. Several DR-DQ haplotypes were treated as single units for association and clustering because of strong linkage in the cohort. Across approximately 420 genotyped donors of the cohort, an average of 235,054 unique TCR beta nucleotide sequences per donor were sequenced, and 15% to 20% of those sequences were non-productive. Donor age, sex, ethnicity and CMV serostatus were compiled alongside the repertoire data. The aim of the study was to test whether cataloging public T cell receptors could identify signatures of past pathogen exposure. Of the 398 genotyped donors, around 81% fell in the genetic ancestry cluster associated with self-reported Caucasian donors. The study profiled the T cell repertoires of under 850 subjects by immunosequencing and related them to cytomegalovirus serostatus. The later analysis used no new phenotypic data to find candidate immune exposures, relying instead on TCR beta sequences and their occurrence across donors. Besides the first cohort of around 670 subjects, a separate validation cohort made up of roughly 120 different subjects was used. HLA typing covered class I and class II loci at four-digit resolution. A later genetic analysis took genome-wide SNP genotypes for about three fifths of the roughly 700 donors and used that subset as a discovery cohort. Typing coverage varied by locus: roughly 629-640 donors for A, B, C, DRB1 and DQB1; around 560 for DQA1; about 590 for DPA1; approximately 450 for DPB1. To predict cytomegalovirus infection status, the study combined high-throughput TCR immunosequencing, statistical association of individual TCRs with disease status, and machine learning. An earlier analysis of 587 of the donors applied high-throughput TCR beta sequencing to assess whether each TCR beta V gene segment acted as functional or pseudogenic. Every repertoire in the discovery cohort had been generated on one and the same sequencing platform.

The library was made by the immunoSEQ multiplex PCR assay. For the multiplex PCR, a mixture combining 60 forward primers for TCR Vbeta segments and 13 reverse primers for TCR Jbeta segments was used. A multiplex PCR assay on genomic DNA amplified the CDR3 region of rearranged TCR beta genes. The Illumina HiSeq System was used to sequence the amplified TCR beta libraries as 87-base-pair reads. Processing in the source paper ran as follows. In a later analysis, 77 million or so unique TCR beta chains were counted across the 500 to 700 repertoires, and roughly 9.9 million of these chains were shared by at least two donors. A nearest-neighbor algorithm error-corrected the raw reads and collapsed the reads into unique sequences, merging closely related sequences to remove PCR and sequencing errors. Alignment of CDR3 sequences to IMGT reference sequences was used to assign V, D and J gene segments. Each retained sequence needed at least a six-nucleotide match to both a V gene segment and a J gene segment. Rearrangements were called productive when the CDR3 lacked stop codons and stayed in frame with V and J; all others were non-productive. Following IMGT convention, CDR3 was defined as the stretch from the second conserved V-encoded cysteine to the conserved J-encoded phenylalanine. The earlier analysis of fewer than 750 of the donors excluded sequences that lacked an unambiguous match to a single V gene segment. An earlier analysis of a few hundred of the donors classified V segments as functional when productive rearrangements were above 56.7% and as segregating when the standard deviation between donors was above 5%. A statistical classification framework was built to diagnose cytomegalovirus status from the catalog of TCR beta chain sequences. V and J gene assignment, in a later analysis, came from comparing TCR nucleotide sequences with IMGT/GENE-DB human TR gene sequences. The TCRdist pipeline was used in a later analysis to assign CDR3 sequences and most-parsimonious VDJ recombination scenarios. In a later analysis, each TCR beta chain was defined by its CDR3 amino acid sequence together with its V-gene family, and reads without a unique V-gene family were excluded. As a way to deal with suspected cross-contamination and a sequencing artifact, a later analysis dropped hundreds of nucleotide sequences that were highly shared and had low generation probability. In a later analysis, a clonal expansion index was calculated for each public chain from normalized within-repertoire ranks of inferred template counts. A later analysis computed generation probabilities with a VDJ recombination model fitted to out-of-frame rearrangements, and checked the results against IGoR. Hypergeometric tests were used in a later analysis to score TCR-TCR, TCR-HLA and TCR-CMV co-occurrence, with a repertoire-size bias correction applied to the TCR pairs. In a later analysis, false discovery rates were estimated by permuting HLA or CMV assignments 20 times. In a later analysis, co-occurring TCRs were grouped with DBSCAN, and TCRdist sequence similarity was added when clustering was performed within HLA-allele-positive subsets. For co-occurrence clustering, repertoires with fewer than 30,000 or more than 120,000 public chains were excluded, along with roughly 5 repertoires with anomalous nucleotide sharing. TCRdb carries this immuneACCESS record with in-frame sequences only. Its versions omit some clonotypes, under half of them owing to an unresolved V gene in the studies checked, with the rest unexplained. From that table come the V and J calls and clone size; the DNA was used to work out D and trimming. The sample table shows around 90,000 clones, and roughly 85% are seen once. About 7.7% of the sample belongs to the ten largest clones.

The cohort comprised approximately 700 healthy bone marrow donors. At the time of sampling, every cohort member was nominally healthy, though immune exposures that went unrecorded were likely present. The donor tested CMV seropositive, placing the donor among the 290 or so seropositive members of the cohort. Each donor provided a peripheral blood sample, and peripheral blood mononuclear cells were used for TCR beta sequencing. The Qiagen DNeasy Blood Extraction Kit was used to extract genomic DNA from the blood cell samples. Findings and caveats that apply to the study as a whole: A group of highly shared sequence variants was considered likely to be a technical artifact of the sequencing pipeline. According to the authors, the approach could potentially be generalized to other disease states and immunological phenotypes. The cohort was sequenced for TCR beta chains only, and without alpha or paired-chain data the features that could be detected were limited. Roughly 17 rarely observed V segments, including chromosome 9 orphons, were excluded from the earlier analysis of approximately 500 of the donors because counts were too low. An association between a missense DCLRE1C variant and V-gene and J-gene trimming of TCR beta chains was found in a later genetic analysis and replicated in an independent cohort. Most CMV-associated TCR beta chains appeared to be HLA-restricted in a later analysis, and the HLA associations seemed to be driven largely by CMV exposure. Strong co-occurrence of HLA alleles, especially DR and DQ, made assigning TCR associations to individual alleles difficult. Compared with the approximately 600-donor mean, donors in an Asian-associated ancestry cluster had fewer N-insertions in productive TCRs, according to a later genetic analysis. The classifier was reported to diagnose cytomegalovirus status with high specificity and sensitivity in both the original cohort and the validation cohort. HLA typing was unavailable for some donors at each locus, so association tests used only the typed subset. Sequencing depth was assumed to be roughly uniform across donors in the presence/absence analyses, though that assumption may not hold. An earlier analysis of around 540 of the donors showed that most TCR beta V segments appeared in productive rearrangements either about 87% or about 30% of the time, which broadly matched IMGT annotations. Correlated functional status among segregating V segments might reflect linkage disequilibrium, but an unknown experimental factor could not be ruled out. According to a later analysis, parvovirus B19, influenza, CMV and Epstein-Barr virus appeared linked to several top co-occurrence clusters. In a later analysis, HLA-associated TCR beta chains showed more clonal expansion and lower generation probabilities than non-associated chains that were equally common. A total of 150 to 200 TCR beta chains were listed by the study as associated with cytomegalovirus. Most TCR sequences were seen in very few donors, while some public TCRs were found in many individuals. Some IMGT-functional V segments, including TRBV6-2 and TRBV6-3, could not be told apart with the 87-base-pair reads, so those segments were excluded. At a false discovery rate of 0.05, a later analysis linked approximately 18,000 TCR beta sequences to specific HLA alleles. Three of the identified cytomegalovirus-associated TCR beta chains were confirmed in vitro to be specific for cytomegalovirus antigens. For the cohort, immune exposure information was limited to CMV serostatus. A further reported finding was that TCR beta sequences accurately predicted the HLA-A and HLA-B alleles for most subjects in the first cohort. According to a later analysis, TCR association rates differed among HLA loci, with DRB1 alleles showing the most associated TCRs and HLA-C alleles showing the fewest.

Sequences were obtained from PBMCs. The rearranged segments are TRBV5-4 and TRBJ2-5, with 7 bases in between that match TRBD2. This TCR was sampled from a man aged 35 to 55 in good health and CMV-seropositive. Read as DNA, the sequence is TGTGCCAGCAGCTACATGGCTAGCGGCCAAGAGACCCAGTACTTC. This yields the protein CASSYMASGQETQYF. The CDR3, completed at both ends by the reference TRBV5-4 and TRBJ2-5 genes, gives the full variable domain ETGVTQSPTHLIKTRGQQVTLRCSSQSGHNTVSWYQQALGQGPQFIFQYYREEENGRGNFPPRFSGLQFPNYSSELNVNALELDDSALYLCASSYMASGQETQYFGPGTRLLVL.